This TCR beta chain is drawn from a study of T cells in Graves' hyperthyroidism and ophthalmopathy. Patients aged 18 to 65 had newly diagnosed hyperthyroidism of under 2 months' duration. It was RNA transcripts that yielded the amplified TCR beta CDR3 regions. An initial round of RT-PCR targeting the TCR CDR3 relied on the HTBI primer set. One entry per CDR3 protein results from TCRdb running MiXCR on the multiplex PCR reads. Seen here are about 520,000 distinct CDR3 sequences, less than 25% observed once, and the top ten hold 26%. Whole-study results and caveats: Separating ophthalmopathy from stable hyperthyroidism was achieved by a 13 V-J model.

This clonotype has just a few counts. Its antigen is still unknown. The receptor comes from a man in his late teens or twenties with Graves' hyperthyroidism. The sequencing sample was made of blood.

The CDR3 here is CASRRSVPGGDEQYF. The CDR3 DNA sequence: TGTGCCAGCAGAAGAAGCGTCCCGGGGGGCGACGAGCAGTACTTC. The V gene is TRBV6-1, the J gene TRBJ2-7; D might be TRBD2 (7 bases). Trimming removed 6 bases from V and 5 bases from J, with 20 bases in between. This CDR3 comprises 15 residues. Germline V gene data show CDR1 as MNHNS and CDR2 as SASEGT.